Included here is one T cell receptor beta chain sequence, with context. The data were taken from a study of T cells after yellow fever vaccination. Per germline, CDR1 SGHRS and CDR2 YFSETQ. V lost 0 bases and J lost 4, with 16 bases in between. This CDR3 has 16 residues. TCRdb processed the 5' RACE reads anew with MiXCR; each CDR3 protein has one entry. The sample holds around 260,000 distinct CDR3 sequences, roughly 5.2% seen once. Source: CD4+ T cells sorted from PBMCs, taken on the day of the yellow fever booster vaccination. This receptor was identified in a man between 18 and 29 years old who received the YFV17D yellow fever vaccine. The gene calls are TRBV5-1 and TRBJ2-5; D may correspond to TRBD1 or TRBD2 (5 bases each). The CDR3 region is CASSLERGIVAETQYF. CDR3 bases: TGCGCCAGCAGCTTGGAGAGGGGAATCGTGGCAGAGACCCAGTACTTC. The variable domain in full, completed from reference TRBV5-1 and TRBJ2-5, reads KAGVTQTPRYLIKTRGQQVTLSCSPISGHRSVSWYQQTPGQGLQFLFEYFSETQRNKGNFPGRFSGRQFSNSRSEMNVSTLELGDSALYLCASSLERGIVAETQYFGPGTRLLVL.